This is a list of T cell receptor beta chains from one sample in a study of shared clonotypes between healthy human individuals. Clones were read by immunoSEQ multiplex PCR, and TCRdb kept only the in-frame ones, dropping some. Here the sample spans around 2.5 million clones, approximately 93% being singletons. Source material: naive CD4+ T cells from PBMCs. These receptors originate from a man younger than 30 in good health. Some clones in this sample may be carry-over from other donors' samples. Both conserved end residues are part of each CDR3. A D gene is named only where the DNA matches it firmly. Clone size, where shown, is once, few, many, or a class for clones that have expanded.

clone_size: .
j_call: TRBJ2-7
d_call: .
v_call: TRBV6-6
cdr3_length: 14
cdr3_aa: CASSYGGISYEQYF
cdr3_nt: TGTGCCAGCAGTTACGGGGGAATCTCCTACGAGCAGTACTTC

clone_size: .
j_call: TRBJ2-7
d_call: TRBD1
v_call: TRBV18
cdr3_length: 14
cdr3_aa: CASSPTQGSYEQYF
cdr3_nt: TGTGCCAGCTCACCAACACAGGGGTCCTACGAGCAGTACTTC

clone_size: .
j_call: TRBJ2-2
d_call: .
v_call: TRBV7-9
cdr3_length: 14
cdr3_aa: CASIVWRDTGELFF
cdr3_nt: TGTGCCAGCATCGTTTGGAGGGACACCGGGGAGCTGTTTTTT

clone_size: .
j_call: TRBJ2-5
d_call: .
v_call: TRBV5-1
cdr3_length: 13
cdr3_aa: CASSLGRVETQYF
cdr3_nt: TGCGCCAGCAGCTTAGGCAGGGTAGAGACCCAGTACTTC

clone_size: once
j_call: TRBJ2-6
d_call: .
v_call: TRBV21-1
cdr3_length: 17
cdr3_aa: CASSKGPPGSGANVLTF
cdr3_nt: TGTGCCAGCAGCAAAGGTCCCCCGGGATCTGGGGCCAACGTCCTGACTTTC

clone_size: .
j_call: TRBJ1-2
d_call: .
v_call: TRBV30
cdr3_length: 10
cdr3_aa: CAWSRQGYTF
cdr3_nt: TGTGCCTGGAGTCGGCAGGGCTACACCTTC

clone_size: .
j_call: TRBJ2-2
d_call: TRBD2
v_call: TRBV7-3
cdr3_length: 20
cdr3_aa: CASSLRLLLAGGEDTGELFF
cdr3_nt: TGTGCCAGCAGCTTAAGGCTCCTCCTAGCGGGAGGGGAAGACACCGGGGAGCTGTTTTTT

clone_size: .
j_call: TRBJ1-2
d_call: TRBD1
v_call: TRBV7-2
cdr3_length: 15
cdr3_aa: CASSPVTGGSGGYTF
cdr3_nt: TGTGCCAGCAGCCCCGTGACAGGGGGCTCGGGTGGCTACACCTTC

clone_size: .
j_call: TRBJ1-5
d_call: .
v_call: TRBV11-2
cdr3_length: 13
cdr3_aa: CASSPDVNQPQHF
cdr3_nt: TGTGCCAGCAGTCCGGACGTGAATCAGCCCCAGCATTTT

clone_size: .
j_call: TRBJ1-1
d_call: .
v_call: TRBV21-1
cdr3_length: 18
cdr3_aa: CASSKLPGQGGLSTEAFF
cdr3_nt: TGTGCCAGCAGCAAGTTGCCGGGACAGGGTGGTTTGAGCACTGAAGCTTTCTTT

clone_size: .
j_call: TRBJ2-2
d_call: .
v_call: TRBV11-3
cdr3_length: 14
cdr3_aa: CASSLDRRTGELFF
cdr3_nt: TGTGCCAGCAGCTTAGACCGGAGAACCGGGGAGCTGTTTTTT

clone_size: .
j_call: TRBJ1-1
d_call: .
v_call: TRBV5-1
cdr3_length: 14
cdr3_aa: CASSLQGGEGEAFF
cdr3_nt: TGCGCCAGCAGCTTGCAAGGAGGGGAGGGTGAAGCTTTCTTT

clone_size: few
j_call: TRBJ1-5
d_call: .
v_call: TRBV19
cdr3_length: 12
cdr3_aa: CASSTRIDAQHF
cdr3_nt: TGTGCCAGTAGTACTCGGATCGACGCCCAGCATTTT

clone_size: .
j_call: TRBJ1-1
d_call: .
v_call: TRBV5-4
cdr3_length: 14
cdr3_aa: CASSKGTQNTEAFF
cdr3_nt: TGTGCCAGCAGCAAAGGGACCCAGAACACTGAAGCTTTCTTT

clone_size: .
j_call: TRBJ2-6
d_call: .
v_call: TRBV13
cdr3_length: 16
cdr3_aa: CASSLGLKLGANVLTF
cdr3_nt: TGTGCCAGCAGCTTAGGCTTGAAGCTCGGGGCCAACGTCCTGACTTTC

clone_size: .
j_call: TRBJ2-3
d_call: TRBD2
v_call: TRBV11-1
cdr3_length: 17
cdr3_aa: CASSLQLAGYVTDTQYF
cdr3_nt: TGTGCCAGCAGCTTACAACTAGCGGGATACGTCACAGATACGCAGTATTTT

clone_size: .
j_call: TRBJ2-1
d_call: .
v_call: TRBV7-2
cdr3_length: 15
cdr3_aa: CASSFNRDSLGVQFF
cdr3_nt: TGTGCCAGCAGCTTTAACCGGGACTCCCTAGGGGTGCAGTTCTTC

clone_size: .
j_call: TRBJ2-5
d_call: .
v_call: TRBV29-1
cdr3_length: 16
cdr3_aa: CSVHPGPTSEGETQYF
cdr3_nt: TGCAGCGTCCATCCGGGTCCTACTTCAGAGGGGGAGACCCAGTACTTC

clone_size: once
j_call: TRBJ2-3
d_call: .
v_call: TRBV29-1
cdr3_length: 13
cdr3_aa: CSVELSGTDTQYF
cdr3_nt: TGCAGCGTAGAATTAAGCGGCACAGATACGCAGTATTTT

clone_size: once
j_call: TRBJ2-1
d_call: .
v_call: TRBV30
cdr3_length: 11
cdr3_aa: CAWRGENEQFF
cdr3_nt: TGTGCCTGGAGAGGGGAAAATGAGCAGTTCTTC

clone_size: .
j_call: TRBJ2-7
d_call: .
v_call: TRBV29-1
cdr3_length: 11
cdr3_aa: CSVGQSYEQYF
cdr3_nt: TGCAGCGTTGGGCAGTCCTACGAGCAGTACTTC

clone_size: .
j_call: TRBJ2-4
d_call: .
v_call: TRBV5-1
cdr3_length: 15
cdr3_aa: CASSSPLGAKNIQYF
cdr3_nt: TGCGCCAGCAGCTCCCCCCTTGGTGCCAAAAACATTCAGTACTTC

clone_size: .
j_call: TRBJ2-7
d_call: .
v_call: TRBV5-6
cdr3_length: 14
cdr3_aa: CASSSPTRFYEQYF
cdr3_nt: TGTGCCAGCAGCTCACCGACTAGGTTCTACGAGCAGTACTTC

clone_size: .
j_call: TRBJ1-5
d_call: .
v_call: TRBV19
cdr3_length: 14
cdr3_aa: CASSIAGDNQPQHF
cdr3_nt: TGTGCCAGTAGTATTGCCGGGGACAATCAGCCCCAGCATTTT

clone_size: once
j_call: TRBJ2-7
d_call: TRBD1
v_call: TRBV19
cdr3_length: 16
cdr3_aa: CASSPRTGEITYEQYF
cdr3_nt: TGTGCCAGTAGTCCCAGGACAGGGGAAATAACCTACGAGCAGTACTTC

clone_size: .
j_call: TRBJ2-7
d_call: .
v_call: TRBV30
cdr3_length: 12
cdr3_aa: CAWSGADYEQYF
cdr3_nt: TGTGCCTGGAGTGGAGCGGACTACGAGCAGTACTTC

clone_size: .
j_call: TRBJ1-1
d_call: .
v_call: TRBV19
cdr3_length: 13
cdr3_aa: CASSISGYTEAFF
cdr3_nt: TGTGCCAGTAGTATTTCGGGATACACTGAAGCTTTCTTT

clone_size: .
j_call: TRBJ2-7
d_call: TRBD2
v_call: TRBV5-4
cdr3_length: 17
cdr3_aa: CASSLGGSGTSSYEQYF
cdr3_nt: TGTGCCAGCAGCTTGGGGGGGTCCGGGACTAGCAGCTACGAGCAGTACTTC

clone_size: once
j_call: TRBJ2-7
d_call: .
v_call: TRBV29-1
cdr3_length: 13
cdr3_aa: CSACRVADSEQYF
cdr3_nt: TGCAGCGCATGTAGGGTGGCGGATTCCGAGCAGTACTTC

clone_size: once
j_call: TRBJ2-3
d_call: .
v_call: TRBV10-3
cdr3_length: 13
cdr3_aa: CAISERNDGTQYF
cdr3_nt: TGTGCCATCAGTGAGAGGAACGACGGTACGCAGTATTTT

clone_size: .
j_call: TRBJ2-5
d_call: .
v_call: TRBV6-5
cdr3_length: 14
cdr3_aa: CASSARSGGETQYF
cdr3_nt: TGTGCCAGCAGCGCTCGGAGCGGAGGAGAGACCCAGTACTTC

clone_size: .
j_call: TRBJ2-3
d_call: .
v_call: TRBV7-2
cdr3_length: 13
cdr3_aa: CASNLGLWETQYF
cdr3_nt: TGTGCCAGCAACTTGGGTCTTTGGGAGACGCAGTATTTT

clone_size: .
j_call: TRBJ1-5
d_call: .
v_call: TRBV28
cdr3_length: 16
cdr3_aa: CASSFARLGGNQPQHF
cdr3_nt: TGTGCCAGCAGTTTCGCCCGGCTAGGAGGCAATCAGCCCCAGCATTTT

clone_size: .
j_call: TRBJ2-3
d_call: .
v_call: TRBV5-4
cdr3_length: 13
cdr3_aa: CASSGIGSDTQYF
cdr3_nt: TGTGCCAGCAGCGGTATTGGGTCAGATACGCAGTATTTT

clone_size: .
j_call: TRBJ1-2
d_call: .
v_call: TRBV28
cdr3_length: 17
cdr3_aa: CASSQGGAGMANYGYTF
cdr3_nt: TGTGCCAGCAGTCAAGGGGGTGCGGGGATGGCTAACTATGGCTACACCTTC

clone_size: .
j_call: TRBJ2-5
d_call: TRBD1
v_call: TRBV10-3
cdr3_length: 13
cdr3_aa: CAITPDRQETQYF
cdr3_nt: TGTGCCATCACCCCGGACAGGCAAGAGACCCAGTACTTC

clone_size: .
j_call: TRBJ2-4
d_call: TRBD2
v_call: TRBV30
cdr3_length: 13
cdr3_aa: CAWRPSGTDIQYF
cdr3_nt: TGTGCCTGGAGGCCTAGCGGGACCGACATTCAGTACTTC

clone_size: .
j_call: TRBJ2-3
d_call: TRBD2
v_call: TRBV30
cdr3_length: 12
cdr3_aa: CAWTSGLDTQYF
cdr3_nt: TGTGCCTGGACTAGCGGATTGGATACGCAGTATTTT

clone_size: .
j_call: TRBJ2-7
d_call: TRBD1
v_call: TRBV27
cdr3_length: 15
cdr3_aa: CASSSTSQGLYEQYF
cdr3_nt: TGTGCCAGCAGTTCCACCTCACAGGGGCTGTACGAGCAGTACTTC

clone_size: .
j_call: TRBJ2-3
d_call: .
v_call: TRBV7-8
cdr3_length: 16
cdr3_aa: CASSLASGVITDTQYF
cdr3_nt: TGTGCCAGCAGCTTAGCTAGCGGAGTCATCACAGATACGCAGTATTTT

clone_size: .
j_call: TRBJ2-5
d_call: TRBD2
v_call: TRBV2
cdr3_length: 12
cdr3_aa: CASGLAAETQYF
cdr3_nt: TGTGCCAGCGGACTAGCAGCAGAGACCCAGTACTTC

clone_size: .
j_call: TRBJ2-7
d_call: .
v_call: TRBV28
cdr3_length: 12
cdr3_aa: CASSNVAGEQYF
cdr3_nt: TGTGCCAGCAGTAATGTGGCCGGGGAGCAGTACTTC

clone_size: .
j_call: TRBJ2-3
d_call: TRBD2
v_call: TRBV27
cdr3_length: 17
cdr3_aa: CASSRLAGTVGTDTQYF
cdr3_nt: TGTGCCAGCAGTAGACTAGCGGGAACGGTTGGGACAGATACGCAGTATTTT

clone_size: .
j_call: TRBJ2-5
d_call: .
v_call: TRBV4-1
cdr3_length: 17
cdr3_aa: CASSQVTNSPLEETQYF
cdr3_nt: TGCGCCAGCAGCCAAGTAACTAACTCACCCCTTGAAGAGACCCAGTACTTC

clone_size: .
j_call: TRBJ2-7
d_call: .
v_call: TRBV6-5
cdr3_length: 11
cdr3_aa: CASSYRGEQYF
cdr3_nt: TGTGCCAGCAGTTACAGAGGCGAGCAGTACTTC

clone_size: .
j_call: TRBJ2-7
d_call: TRBD2
v_call: TRBV7-3
cdr3_length: 14
cdr3_aa: CASSLGTSGSEQYF
cdr3_nt: TGTGCCAGCAGCCTAGGGACTAGCGGGAGCGAGCAGTACTTC

clone_size: .
j_call: TRBJ2-1
d_call: .
v_call: TRBV27
cdr3_length: 12
cdr3_aa: CASSLGGQGLIF
cdr3_nt: TGTGCCAGCAGTTTAGGTGGGCAGGGATTGATCTTC

clone_size: .
j_call: TRBJ2-5
d_call: .
v_call: TRBV6-5
cdr3_length: 13
cdr3_aa: CASRGWVRETQYF
cdr3_nt: TGTGCCAGCAGGGGGTGGGTAAGGGAGACCCAGTACTTC

clone_size: .
j_call: TRBJ2-1
d_call: .
v_call: TRBV20-1
cdr3_length: 11
cdr3_aa: CSARGHNEQFF
cdr3_nt: TGCAGTGCTAGGGGCCACAATGAGCAGTTCTTC

clone_size: once
j_call: TRBJ2-2
d_call: .
v_call: TRBV15
cdr3_length: 15
cdr3_aa: CATRNYGLKAGELFF
cdr3_nt: TGTGCCACCAGAAACTATGGACTCAAAGCGGGGGAGCTGTTTTTT